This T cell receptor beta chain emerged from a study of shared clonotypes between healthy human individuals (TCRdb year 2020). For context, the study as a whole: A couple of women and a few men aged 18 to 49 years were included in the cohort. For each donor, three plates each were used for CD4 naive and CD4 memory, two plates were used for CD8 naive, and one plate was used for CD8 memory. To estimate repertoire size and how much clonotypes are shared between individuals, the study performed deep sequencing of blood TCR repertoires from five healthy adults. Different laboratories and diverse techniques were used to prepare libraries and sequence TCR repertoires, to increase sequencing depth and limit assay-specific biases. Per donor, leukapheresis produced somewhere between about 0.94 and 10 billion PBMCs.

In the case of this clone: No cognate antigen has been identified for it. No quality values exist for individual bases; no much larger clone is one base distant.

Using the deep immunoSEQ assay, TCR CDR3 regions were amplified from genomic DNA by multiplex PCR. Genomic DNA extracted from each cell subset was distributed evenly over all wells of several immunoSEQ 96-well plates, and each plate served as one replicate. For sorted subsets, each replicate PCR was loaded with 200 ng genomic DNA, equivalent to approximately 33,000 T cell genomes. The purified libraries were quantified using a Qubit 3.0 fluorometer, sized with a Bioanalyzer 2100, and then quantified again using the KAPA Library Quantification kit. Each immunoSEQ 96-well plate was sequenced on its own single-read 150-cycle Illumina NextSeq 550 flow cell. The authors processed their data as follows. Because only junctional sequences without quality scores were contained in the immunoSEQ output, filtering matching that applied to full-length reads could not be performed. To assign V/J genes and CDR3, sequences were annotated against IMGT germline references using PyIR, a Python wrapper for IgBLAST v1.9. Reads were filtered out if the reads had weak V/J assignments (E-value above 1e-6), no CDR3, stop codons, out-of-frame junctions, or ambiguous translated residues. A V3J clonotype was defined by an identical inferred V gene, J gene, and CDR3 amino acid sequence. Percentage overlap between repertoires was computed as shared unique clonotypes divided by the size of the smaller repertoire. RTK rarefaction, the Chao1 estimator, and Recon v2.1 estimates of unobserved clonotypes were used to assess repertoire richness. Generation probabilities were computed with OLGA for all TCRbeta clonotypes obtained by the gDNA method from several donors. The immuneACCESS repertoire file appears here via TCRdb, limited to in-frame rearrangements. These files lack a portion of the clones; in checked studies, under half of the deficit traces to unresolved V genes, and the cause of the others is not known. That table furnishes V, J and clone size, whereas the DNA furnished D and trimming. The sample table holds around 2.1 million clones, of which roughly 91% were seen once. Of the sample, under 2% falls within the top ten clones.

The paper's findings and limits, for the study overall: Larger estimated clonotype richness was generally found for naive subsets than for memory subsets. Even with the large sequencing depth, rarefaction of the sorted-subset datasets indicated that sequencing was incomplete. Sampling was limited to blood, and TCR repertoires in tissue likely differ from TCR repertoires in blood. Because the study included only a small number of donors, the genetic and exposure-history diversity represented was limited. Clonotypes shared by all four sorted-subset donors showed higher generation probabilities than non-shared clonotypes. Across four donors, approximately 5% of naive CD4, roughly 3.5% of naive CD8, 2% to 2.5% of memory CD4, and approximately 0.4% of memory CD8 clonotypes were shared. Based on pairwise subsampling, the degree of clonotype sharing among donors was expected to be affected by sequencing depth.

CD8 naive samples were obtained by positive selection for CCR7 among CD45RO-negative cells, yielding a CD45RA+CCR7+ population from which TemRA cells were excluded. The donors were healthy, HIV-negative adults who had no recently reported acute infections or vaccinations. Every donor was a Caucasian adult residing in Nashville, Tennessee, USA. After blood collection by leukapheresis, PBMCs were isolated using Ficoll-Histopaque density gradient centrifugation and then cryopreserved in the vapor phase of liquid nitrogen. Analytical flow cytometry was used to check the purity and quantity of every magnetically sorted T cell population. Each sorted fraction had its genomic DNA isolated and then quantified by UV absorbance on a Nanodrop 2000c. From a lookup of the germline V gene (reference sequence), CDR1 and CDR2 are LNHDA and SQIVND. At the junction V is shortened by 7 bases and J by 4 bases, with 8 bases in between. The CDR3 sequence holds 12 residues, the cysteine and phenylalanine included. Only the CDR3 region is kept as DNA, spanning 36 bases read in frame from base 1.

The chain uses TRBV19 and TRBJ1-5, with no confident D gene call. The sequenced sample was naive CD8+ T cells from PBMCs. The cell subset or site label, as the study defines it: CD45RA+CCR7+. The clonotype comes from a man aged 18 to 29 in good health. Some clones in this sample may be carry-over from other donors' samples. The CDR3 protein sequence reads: CASKAGNQPQHF. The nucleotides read TGTGCCAGTAAGGCAGGAAATCAGCCCCAGCATTTT.